Listed below are T cell receptor beta chains from one sample, sequenced in a study of CD8+ T cells in alopecia areata. The method was immunoSEQ multiplex PCR; TCRdb's version includes in-frame clones alone and lacks a portion of them. The sample consists of some 200,000 clones, approximately 45% of them appearing once. Sequenced material: CD4+ T cells sorted from blood, taken around week 36, from a patient treated with tofacitinib. These receptor sequences come from a human donor with alopecia areata. CDR3s include the opening cysteine and the closing phenylalanine or tryptophan. The order of the fields is J gene, D gene, clone size, V gene, CDR3 protein, CDR3 DNA. The D gene is left open where the match is weak. Part of the rows lack a size; the others show once, few, many or a class for expanded clones.

J gene: TRBJ1-4
D gene: TRBD1
clone size: few
V gene: TRBV29-1
CDR3 protein: CSVFRDRYNEKLFF
CDR3 DNA: TGCAGCGTCTTCCGGGACAGGTATAATGAAAAACTGTTTTTT

J gene: TRBJ1-2
D gene: NA
clone size: NA
V gene: TRBV5-4
CDR3 protein: CASSSPGQNYGYTF
CDR3 DNA: TGTGCCAGCAGCTCCCCGGGACAAAACTATGGCTACACCTTC

J gene: TRBJ2-3
D gene: NA
clone size: many
V gene: TRBV7-3
CDR3 protein: CASSLGPWDTQYF
CDR3 DNA: TGTGCCAGCAGCTTAGGTCCTTGGGATACGCAGTATTTT

J gene: TRBJ2-2
D gene: TRBD2
clone size: NA
V gene: TRBV6-6
CDR3 protein: CASRGGLGGITGELFF
CDR3 DNA: TGTGCCAGCAGGGGAGGGCTTGGTGGGATCACCGGGGAGCTGTTTTTT

J gene: TRBJ2-3
D gene: NA
clone size: NA
V gene: TRBV28
CDR3 protein: CATSASTQYF
CDR3 DNA: TGTGCCACCTCAGCGAGTACGCAGTATTTT

J gene: TRBJ1-5
D gene: NA
clone size: NA
V gene: TRBV2
CDR3 protein: CASSGGHGGNQPQHF
CDR3 DNA: TGTGCCAGCAGTGGGGGTCATGGTGGCAATCAGCCCCAGCATTTT

J gene: TRBJ2-7
D gene: NA
clone size: NA
V gene: TRBV4-1
CDR3 protein: CASSQAGLSSYEQYF
CDR3 DNA: TGCGCCAGCAGCCAAGCAGGCTTGAGCTCCTACGAGCAGTACTTC

J gene: TRBJ2-2
D gene: NA
clone size: NA
V gene: TRBV6-5
CDR3 protein: CATTGRGAGELFF
CDR3 DNA: TGTGCCACCACCGGGAGAGGGGCCGGGGAGCTGTTTTTT

J gene: TRBJ2-5
D gene: TRBD2
clone size: NA
V gene: TRBV15
CDR3 protein: CATSSARLAGGLETQYF
CDR3 DNA: TGTGCCACCAGCAGTGCGAGACTAGCGGGAGGGCTCGAGACCCAGTACTTC

J gene: TRBJ1-5
D gene: NA
clone size: NA
V gene: TRBV2
CDR3 protein: CASHPQGYSNQPQHF
CDR3 DNA: TGTGCCAGCCACCCCCAGGGATATAGCAATCAGCCCCAGCATTTT

J gene: TRBJ1-5
D gene: TRBD1
clone size: few
V gene: TRBV29-1
CDR3 protein: CSVRQGGNQPQHF
CDR3 DNA: TGCAGCGTTCGACAGGGAGGAAATCAGCCCCAGCATTTT

J gene: TRBJ1-2
D gene: TRBD1
clone size: NA
V gene: TRBV7-2
CDR3 protein: CASSSGQAYYGYTF
CDR3 DNA: TGTGCCAGCAGCTCTGGACAGGCGTACTATGGCTACACCTTC

J gene: TRBJ2-1
D gene: NA
clone size: few
V gene: TRBV29-1
CDR3 protein: CSVETYNEQFF
CDR3 DNA: TGCAGCGTGGAAACCTACAATGAGCAGTTCTTC

J gene: TRBJ2-7
D gene: NA
clone size: once
V gene: TRBV2
CDR3 protein: CASSLNAYEQYF
CDR3 DNA: TGTGCCAGCAGTCTCAACGCCTACGAGCAGTACTTC

J gene: TRBJ2-7
D gene: NA
clone size: NA
V gene: TRBV29-1
CDR3 protein: CSVGQSYEQYF
CDR3 DNA: TGCAGCGTTGGGCAGTCCTACGAGCAGTACTTC

J gene: TRBJ2-5
D gene: TRBD1
clone size: once
V gene: TRBV28
CDR3 protein: CASSPRQGKETQYF
CDR3 DNA: TGTGCCAGCAGTCCTCGACAGGGGAAGGAGACCCAGTACTTC

J gene: TRBJ1-2
D gene: TRBD1
clone size: once
V gene: TRBV29-1
CDR3 protein: CSSADRGEGYTF
CDR3 DNA: TGCAGCTCAGCGGACAGGGGCGAGGGCTACACCTTC

J gene: TRBJ2-5
D gene: NA
clone size: NA
V gene: TRBV19
CDR3 protein: CASSSGTETQYF
CDR3 DNA: TGTGCCAGTAGTTCAGGGACGGAGACCCAGTACTTC

J gene: TRBJ1-5
D gene: NA
clone size: NA
V gene: TRBV27
CDR3 protein: CASSLRRNQPQHF
CDR3 DNA: TGTGCCAGCAGTCTAAGGCGCAATCAGCCCCAGCATTTT

J gene: TRBJ1-1
D gene: NA
clone size: NA
V gene: TRBV30
CDR3 protein: CAWSHRPNTEAFF
CDR3 DNA: TGTGCCTGGAGTCATAGGCCCAACACTGAAGCTTTCTTT

J gene: TRBJ2-5
D gene: TRBD2
clone size: NA
V gene: TRBV4-2
CDR3 protein: CASSQEGLAGTKTQYF
CDR3 DNA: TGTGCCAGCAGCCAGGAAGGACTAGCGGGAACAAAGACCCAGTACTTC

J gene: TRBJ1-4
D gene: NA
clone size: NA
V gene: TRBV5-1
CDR3 protein: CASSLKQDEKLFF
CDR3 DNA: TGCGCCAGCAGCTTGAAGCAAGATGAAAAACTGTTTTTT

J gene: TRBJ2-3
D gene: TRBD2
clone size: NA
V gene: TRBV7-2
CDR3 protein: CASSSGLAGPPGTDTQYF
CDR3 DNA: TGTGCCAGCAGCTCGGGACTAGCGGGGCCCCCTGGGACAGATACGCAGTATTTT

J gene: TRBJ2-5
D gene: TRBD2
clone size: NA
V gene: TRBV2
CDR3 protein: CASSIGLAGGQETQYF
CDR3 DNA: TGTGCCAGCAGCATAGGACTAGCGGGAGGACAAGAGACCCAGTACTTC

J gene: TRBJ2-3
D gene: NA
clone size: once
V gene: TRBV5-1
CDR3 protein: CASSLDGSGDIDTQYF
CDR3 DNA: TGCGCCAGCAGCTTGGATGGTAGCGGAGACATTGATACGCAGTATTTT

J gene: TRBJ2-7
D gene: TRBD2
clone size: few
V gene: TRBV5-6
CDR3 protein: CASRDAGGSYEQYF
CDR3 DNA: TGTGCCAGCAGGGATGCGGGGGGCAGCTACGAGCAGTACTTC

J gene: TRBJ2-7
D gene: NA
clone size: NA
V gene: TRBV29-1
CDR3 protein: CSVELTGAGEQYF
CDR3 DNA: TGCAGCGTTGAGCTGACAGGAGCCGGCGAGCAGTACTTC

J gene: TRBJ1-1
D gene: TRBD1
clone size: few
V gene: TRBV30
CDR3 protein: CAWTPPLWTGRNTEAFF
CDR3 DNA: TGTGCCTGGACCCCTCCCCTGTGGACAGGGAGGAACACTGAAGCTTTCTTT

J gene: TRBJ1-1
D gene: TRBD1
clone size: NA
V gene: TRBV7-9
CDR3 protein: CASSHGQGEDTEAFF
CDR3 DNA: TGTGCCAGCAGCCATGGACAGGGGGAAGACACTGAAGCTTTCTTT

J gene: TRBJ2-6
D gene: NA
clone size: NA
V gene: TRBV19
CDR3 protein: CASSAGGPGANVLTF
CDR3 DNA: TGTGCCAGTAGTGCCGGCGGCCCTGGGGCCAACGTCCTGACTTTC

J gene: TRBJ1-3
D gene: NA
clone size: NA
V gene: TRBV29-1
CDR3 protein: CSVAVSSGNTIYF
CDR3 DNA: TGCAGCGTTGCCGTAAGCTCTGGAAACACCATATATTTT

J gene: TRBJ2-1
D gene: NA
clone size: NA
V gene: TRBV11-2
CDR3 protein: CASSFRNEQFF
CDR3 DNA: TGTGCCAGCAGCTTTAGGAATGAGCAGTTCTTC

J gene: TRBJ2-7
D gene: NA
clone size: few
V gene: TRBV29-1
CDR3 protein: CSVRRGWEIRDEQYF
CDR3 DNA: TGCAGCGTCCGTCGAGGGTGGGAGATACGTGACGAGCAGTACTTC

J gene: TRBJ1-4
D gene: NA
clone size: NA
V gene: TRBV29-1
CDR3 protein: CSVGRSSNEKLFF
CDR3 DNA: TGCAGCGTTGGTAGGAGCTCTAATGAAAAACTGTTTTTT

J gene: TRBJ1-2
D gene: NA
clone size: once
V gene: TRBV30
CDR3 protein: CAWSVRRDGYTF
CDR3 DNA: TGTGCCTGGAGTGTAAGAAGGGACGGCTACACCTTC

J gene: TRBJ2-7
D gene: TRBD2
clone size: few
V gene: TRBV27
CDR3 protein: CASSLFAGGTYEQYF
CDR3 DNA: TGTGCCAGCAGTTTATTTGCGGGAGGGACATACGAGCAGTACTTC

J gene: TRBJ2-7
D gene: NA
clone size: many
V gene: TRBV28
CDR3 protein: CASSLTPRVSYEQYF
CDR3 DNA: TGTGCCAGCAGTTTAACCCCCAGGGTCTCCTACGAGCAGTACTTC

J gene: TRBJ2-7
D gene: TRBD1
clone size: once
V gene: TRBV4-2
CDR3 protein: CASSQGDRGQAQYF
CDR3 DNA: TGTGCCAGCAGCCAAGGGGACAGGGGGCAGGCGCAGTACTTC

J gene: TRBJ2-2
D gene: NA
clone size: NA
V gene: TRBV10-3
CDR3 protein: CAISAGVYGGELFF
CDR3 DNA: TGTGCCATCAGTGCGGGAGTTTATGGCGGGGAGCTGTTTTTT

J gene: TRBJ2-7
D gene: NA
clone size: few
V gene: TRBV5-1
CDR3 protein: CASSESGQEYF
CDR3 DNA: TGCGCCAGCAGCGAATCCGGACAAGAGTACTTC

J gene: TRBJ2-5
D gene: NA
clone size: once
V gene: TRBV20-1
CDR3 protein: CGARLETQYF
CDR3 DNA: TGCGGGGCGCGATTGGAGACCCAGTACTTC

J gene: TRBJ2-5
D gene: NA
clone size: few
V gene: TRBV5-5
CDR3 protein: CASSLGLRQPQETQYF
CDR3 DNA: TGTGCCAGCAGCTTGGGACTACGGCAGCCCCAAGAGACCCAGTACTTC

J gene: TRBJ2-3
D gene: NA
clone size: once
V gene: TRBV6-6
CDR3 protein: CASRTTADTQYF
CDR3 DNA: TGTGCCAGCAGGACCACCGCAGATACGCAGTATTTT

J gene: TRBJ2-6
D gene: NA
clone size: NA
V gene: TRBV15
CDR3 protein: CATSRDRRPLGANVLTF
CDR3 DNA: TGTGCCACCAGCAGAGATCGTAGACCCCTAGGGGCCAACGTCCTGACTTTC

J gene: TRBJ2-1
D gene: TRBD2
clone size: NA
V gene: TRBV29-1
CDR3 protein: CSVFREGLNEQFF
CDR3 DNA: TGCAGCGTATTTAGGGAGGGCCTCAATGAGCAGTTCTTC

J gene: TRBJ1-2
D gene: NA
clone size: NA
V gene: TRBV28
CDR3 protein: CASTQPGAATAYTF
CDR3 DNA: TGTGCCAGCACCCAACCGGGGGCGGCGACAGCCTACACCTTC

J gene: TRBJ1-1
D gene: NA
clone size: NA
V gene: TRBV7-2
CDR3 protein: CASSLAVGGTEAFF
CDR3 DNA: TGTGCCAGCAGCTTAGCCGTGGGGGGCACTGAAGCTTTCTTT

J gene: TRBJ2-3
D gene: NA
clone size: few
V gene: TRBV4-2
CDR3 protein: CASSQWRTDTQYF
CDR3 DNA: TGTGCCAGCAGCCAATGGCGCACAGATACGCAGTATTTT

J gene: TRBJ2-7
D gene: TRBD1
clone size: once
V gene: TRBV2
CDR3 protein: CASSRTGGHGFYEQYF
CDR3 DNA: TGTGCCAGCAGCCGGACAGGGGGTCATGGCTTCTACGAGCAGTACTTC

J gene: TRBJ2-5
D gene: TRBD2
clone size: few
V gene: TRBV7-9
CDR3 protein: CASSFGLAGSGETQYF
CDR3 DNA: TGTGCCAGCAGCTTTGGACTAGCGGGAAGTGGGGAGACCCAGTACTTC